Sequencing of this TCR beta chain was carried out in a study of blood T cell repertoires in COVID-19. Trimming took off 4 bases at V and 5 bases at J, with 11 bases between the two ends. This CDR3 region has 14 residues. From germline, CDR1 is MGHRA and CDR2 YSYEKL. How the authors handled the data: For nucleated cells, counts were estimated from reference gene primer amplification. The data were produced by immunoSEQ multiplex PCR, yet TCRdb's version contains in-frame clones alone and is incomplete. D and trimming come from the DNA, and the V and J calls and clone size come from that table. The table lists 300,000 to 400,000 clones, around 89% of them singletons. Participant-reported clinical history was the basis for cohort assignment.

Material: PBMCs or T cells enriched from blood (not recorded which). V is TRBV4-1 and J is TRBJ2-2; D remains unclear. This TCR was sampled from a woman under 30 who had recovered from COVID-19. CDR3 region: CASSLRARTGELFF. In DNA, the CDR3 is TGCGCCAGCAGCCTCAGAGCGCGGACCGGGGAGCTGTTTTTT.